These 23 T cell receptor beta chains share one sample of origin, sequenced in a study of T cells after yellow fever vaccination. TCRdb ran MiXCR on the 5' RACE reads and lists one entry per CDR3 protein. The sample has around 250,000 distinct CDR3 sequences; around 4.9% are singletons. Specimen: CD4+ T cells sorted from PBMCs, collected on the day of the yellow fever booster vaccination. The receptors derive from a man aged 18 to 30 who received the YFV17D yellow fever vaccine.

This clonotype was seen many times. This chain uses TRBV7-2 with TRBJ2-3, with 9 bases identical to TRBD1. Per the germline V gene, CDR1 is SGHTA and CDR2 is FQGNSA. The CDR3 sequence is 13 residues long. After removal of 3 bases from V and 9 bases from J, the junction contained 4 bases not matched to a gene. In nucleotides, the CDR3 is TGTGCCAGCAGCTTCACAGGGGGCGGGACGCAGTATTTT. Protein product: CASSFTGGGTQYF.

The chain recombines TRBV3-1 with TRBJ2-1; unclear D gene. The germline V and J ends were trimmed by 3 bases and 2 bases, with 8 bases remaining between them. This CDR3 has 14 residues. In germline, CDR1 is LGHDT, CDR2 YNNKEL (reference sequence). CDR3 sequence reads: CASSHQLAYNEQFF. The CDR3 region has the DNA TGTGCCAGCAGCCACCAGTTGGCCTACAATGAGCAGTTCTTC.

This clonotype was counted at least ten times. The CDR3 DNA reads as TGCAGTGCAATTAGCGGGGGGGCCTTCAATGAGCAGTTCTTC. This encodes CSAISGGAFNEQFF. V is TRBV20-1 and J is TRBJ2-1; TRBD2 aligns across 11 bases. Germline V lookup: CDR1 DFQATT, CDR2 SNEGSKA (reference sequence). Trimming at V came to 6 bases and at J to 6 bases, leaving 7 bases not matched to a gene. The CDR3 spans 14 residues.

This clonotype appeared many times. The V call is TRBV3-1, the J call TRBJ1-1; 12 bases fit TRBD1. V gave up 4 bases and J gave up 11 bases; unmatched junction bases: 8. The CDR3 has 14 amino acids. The germline V gene encodes CDR1 LGHDT and CDR2 YNNKEL (reference sequence). CDR3 sequence (DNA): TGTGCCAGCAGCCCCCGGGACAGGGGGCTTAGGGCTTTCTTT. This codes for CASSPRDRGLRAFF.

The table lists this clonotype with many counts. CDR3 residues: CASRGSGVLAEAFF. The CDR3 nucleotides read TGCGCCAGCAGGGGGTCAGGGGTTCTCGCTGAAGCTTTCTTT. The V call is TRBV5-1, the J call TRBJ1-1; D is perhaps TRBD1 (6 bases). Germline assignment: CDR1 SGHRS and CDR2 YFSETQ. Trimming removed 5 bases from V and 6 bases from J, with 17 bases in between. The CDR3 has 14 residues.

This chain uses TRBV12-3 or TRBV12-4 with TRBJ2-3, with D possibly matching TRBD1 (6 bases). The CDR3 spans 14 residues. V was trimmed by 8 bases and J by 4 bases, leaving 16 bases between them. CDR3 in amino acids: CASYPRGSADTQYF. DNA of the CDR3: TGTGCCAGCTATCCGAGGGGGTCGGCAGATACGCAGTATTTT.

This clonotype came up many times. The V and J genes are TRBV6-2 or TRBV6-3 and TRBJ2-3; TRBD2 matches 8 bases. After removal of 5 bases from V and 6 bases from J, the junction contained 10 bases not matched to a gene. The CDR3 spans 15 residues. Per the germline V gene, CDR1 is MNHEY and CDR2 is SVGEGT. The DNA for the CDR3 is TGTGCCAGCAGTCGCTCAGGAGCGGGGGAGGATACGCAGTATTTT. This encodes CASSRSGAGEDTQYF.

This clonotype was seen at least ten times. The chain carries TRBV14 and TRBJ2-1; D ambiguous. CDR3 length: 18 amino acids. Trimming pared 2 bases from V and 0 bases from J, leaving 17 bases between. Germline V gives CDR1 SGHDN, CDR2 FVKESK. Written as DNA, the CDR3 is TGTGCCAGCAGCCAATATACGGGCGGTTCGAGCTCCTACAATGAGCAGTTCTTC. Protein: CASSQYTGGSSSYNEQFF.

The V gene is TRBV5-5, the J gene TRBJ1-1; D ambiguous. Trimming cost V 8 bases and J 6 bases, with 14 bases left between them. The CDR3 is made up of 12 amino acids. Per the germline V gene, CDR1 is SGHKS and CDR2 is YYEKEE (reference sequence). In DNA form, the CDR3 reads TGTGCCAGTGACCGGTTGTCCGCTGAAGCTTTCTTT. Its translation is CASDRLSAEAFF.

The V and J genes are TRBV5-1 and TRBJ1-4; 8 bases agree with TRBD1. Germline values: CDR1 SGHRS, CDR2 YFSETQ. The length of the CDR3 is 14 residues. Losses at the gene ends were 2 bases for V and 7 bases for J; bases not matched to a gene: 4. For the CDR3, the DNA is TGCGCCAGCAGCTTCGGGACAGGAGGTGAAAAACTGTTTTTT. Amino acid sequence: CASSFGTGGEKLFF.

V is TRBV2 and J is TRBJ1-4, with TRBD1 as a possible D gene (6 bases). The CDR3 is 15 residues long. Germline V gene data show CDR1 as SNHLY and CDR2 as FYNNEI. The V end lost 4 bases, the J end lost 4 bases, and 13 bases lay between the germline ends. CDR3 DNA sequence: TGTGCCAGCAGTGTCACGGGGGCGGTTAATGAAAAACTGTTTTTT. As protein: CASSVTGAVNEKLFF.

This clonotype was observed many times. The genes are TRBV5-1 and TRBJ2-7; 10 nucleotides align to TRBD1. The J segment lost 5 bases and the V segment lost 4 bases, leaving 6 bases of the junction unmatched. CDR1 and CDR2 (germline): SGHRS, YFSETQ. This CDR3 has 14 amino acids. Here the CDR3 DNA reads TGCGCCAGCAGCCCCGGGACAGGGGTTCACGAGCAGTACTTC. It encodes CASSPGTGVHEQYF.

The CDR3 DNA follows: TGTGCCTGGGGGCTAGGTGGGACCCAGTACTTC. Translating it yields CAWGLGGTQYF. V is TRBV30 and J is TRBJ2-5; no clear D gene. V lost 5 bases and J 7 bases, leaving 11 bases between the germline ends. CDR3 length equals 11 residues. Germline CDR1 GTSNPN, CDR2 SVGIG (reference sequence).

At least ten counts were recorded for this clonotype. This sequence joins TRBV11-2 and TRBJ2-5; possibly TRBD1 for D (5 bases). Germline CDR1 is SGHAT and CDR2 is FQNNGV. This CDR3 is built from 16 residues. Between the trimmed V and J ends, which lost 0 bases and 2 bases, there was a span of 13 bases. As DNA, the CDR3 is TGTGCCAGCAGCTTAGAGCTCCGACAGTCGCAAGAGACCCAGTACTTC. It codes for CASSLELRQSQETQYF.

This clonotype was counted ten times or more. This chain connects TRBV5-1 to TRBJ1-2; the match to TRBD1 covers 7 bases. The CDR3 has 14 residues. Germline CDR1 reads SGHRS; CDR2 reads YFSETQ. The junction had 12 bases not matched to a gene; V was cut back by 7 bases and J by 6 bases. CDR3 sequence: CASQRQGEVDGYTF. The DNA of the CDR3 is TGCGCCAGCCAGCGTCAGGGGGAGGTTGATGGCTACACCTTC.

This clonotype was counted many times. The chain couples TRBV11-2 to TRBJ2-7, with D maybe TRBD1 (6 bases). V was cut by 5 bases and J by 5 bases, with 16 bases left in between. CDR3 length equals 14 residues. The germline gives CDR1 SGHAT, CDR2 FQNNGV. The DNA of the CDR3 is TGTGCCAGCAGCCCCATCCGGACAGCCCACGAGCAGTACTTC. It translates to CASSPIRTAHEQYF.

This clonotype was picked up a small number of times. V is TRBV18 and J is TRBJ2-7, with D unclear. Germline assignment: CDR1 KGHSH and CDR2 LQKENI. There are 13 residues in the CDR3. The ends were cut back, 1 base at V and 1 base at J, with 5 bases in the middle. The CDR3 is CASSPQGSYEQYF. As DNA, the CDR3 is TGTGCCAGCTCACCACAGGGATCCTACGAGCAGTACTTC.

The DNA of the CDR3 is TGCGCCAGCAGAGCCGGGACAGGGCCCGGGGAGCTGTTTTTT. Encoded protein: CASRAGTGPGELFF. V usage is TRBV5-1 and J usage is TRBJ2-2; the match to TRBD1 covers 9 bases. The CDR3 consists of 14 residues. J lost 6 bases, V lost 5 bases, and 5 bases had no gene match. Looked up from germline, CDR1 is SGHRS and CDR2 is YFSETQ.

Only a few counts were recorded for this clonotype. The J gene is TRBJ2-1, the V gene TRBV2, with 7 bases aligning to TRBD1. The V gene's germline CDR1 is SNHLY and CDR2 FYNNEI. V shed 3 bases and J 11 bases; nucleotides not matched to a gene: 4. This CDR3 region has 12 residues. DNA for the CDR3: TGTGCCAGCAGTGACAACAGGGGCAAGCAGTTCTTC. It translates to CASSDNRGKQFF.

This sequence joins TRBV6-1 and TRBJ2-7; possibly TRBD2 for D (6 bases). Trimming pared 8 bases from V and 3 bases from J, leaving 11 bases between. Germline CDR1 and CDR2: MNHNS and SASEGT. CDR3 length: 12 amino acids. The chain's CDR3 is CASWGDFYEQYV. The CDR3 DNA reads TGTGCCAGCTGGGGGGACTTCTACGAGCAGTACGTC.

The chain has TRBV5-1 and TRBJ1-3; possible D gene TRBD1, 6 bases. Trimming removed 2 bases at V and 0 bases at J, with 12 bases between. The CDR3 is 16 residues long. Germline loops: CDR1 SGHRS, CDR2 YFSETQ. Here the CDR3 reads CASSLQGSSSGNTIYF. CDR3 sequence (DNA): TGCGCCAGCAGCTTACAGGGTTCCAGCTCTGGAAACACCATATATTTT.

This clonotype was detected only a few times. The genes are TRBV6-5 and TRBJ2-7; 12 bases match TRBD1. The CDR3 runs to 15 residues. The V segment lost 2 bases and the J segment 2 bases; nucleotides outside the gene matches: 1. Looked up from germline, CDR1 is MNHEY and CDR2 is SVGAGI. CDR3 region: CASSYGTGGPYEQYF. CDR3 in DNA: TGTGCCAGCAGTTACGGGACAGGGGGCCCCTACGAGCAGTACTTC.

This clonotype has a handful of counts. The chain has TRBV6-2 or TRBV6-3 and TRBJ1-2; D gene ambiguous. This CDR3 is built from 14 residues. In germline, CDR1 is MNHEY, CDR2 SVGEGT. V was pared by 2 bases and J by 0 bases, with 7 bases between. CDR3 sequence (DNA): TGTGCCAGCAGTTACCCTAGGACTAACTATGGCTACACCTTC. This gives the protein CASSYPRTNYGYTF.